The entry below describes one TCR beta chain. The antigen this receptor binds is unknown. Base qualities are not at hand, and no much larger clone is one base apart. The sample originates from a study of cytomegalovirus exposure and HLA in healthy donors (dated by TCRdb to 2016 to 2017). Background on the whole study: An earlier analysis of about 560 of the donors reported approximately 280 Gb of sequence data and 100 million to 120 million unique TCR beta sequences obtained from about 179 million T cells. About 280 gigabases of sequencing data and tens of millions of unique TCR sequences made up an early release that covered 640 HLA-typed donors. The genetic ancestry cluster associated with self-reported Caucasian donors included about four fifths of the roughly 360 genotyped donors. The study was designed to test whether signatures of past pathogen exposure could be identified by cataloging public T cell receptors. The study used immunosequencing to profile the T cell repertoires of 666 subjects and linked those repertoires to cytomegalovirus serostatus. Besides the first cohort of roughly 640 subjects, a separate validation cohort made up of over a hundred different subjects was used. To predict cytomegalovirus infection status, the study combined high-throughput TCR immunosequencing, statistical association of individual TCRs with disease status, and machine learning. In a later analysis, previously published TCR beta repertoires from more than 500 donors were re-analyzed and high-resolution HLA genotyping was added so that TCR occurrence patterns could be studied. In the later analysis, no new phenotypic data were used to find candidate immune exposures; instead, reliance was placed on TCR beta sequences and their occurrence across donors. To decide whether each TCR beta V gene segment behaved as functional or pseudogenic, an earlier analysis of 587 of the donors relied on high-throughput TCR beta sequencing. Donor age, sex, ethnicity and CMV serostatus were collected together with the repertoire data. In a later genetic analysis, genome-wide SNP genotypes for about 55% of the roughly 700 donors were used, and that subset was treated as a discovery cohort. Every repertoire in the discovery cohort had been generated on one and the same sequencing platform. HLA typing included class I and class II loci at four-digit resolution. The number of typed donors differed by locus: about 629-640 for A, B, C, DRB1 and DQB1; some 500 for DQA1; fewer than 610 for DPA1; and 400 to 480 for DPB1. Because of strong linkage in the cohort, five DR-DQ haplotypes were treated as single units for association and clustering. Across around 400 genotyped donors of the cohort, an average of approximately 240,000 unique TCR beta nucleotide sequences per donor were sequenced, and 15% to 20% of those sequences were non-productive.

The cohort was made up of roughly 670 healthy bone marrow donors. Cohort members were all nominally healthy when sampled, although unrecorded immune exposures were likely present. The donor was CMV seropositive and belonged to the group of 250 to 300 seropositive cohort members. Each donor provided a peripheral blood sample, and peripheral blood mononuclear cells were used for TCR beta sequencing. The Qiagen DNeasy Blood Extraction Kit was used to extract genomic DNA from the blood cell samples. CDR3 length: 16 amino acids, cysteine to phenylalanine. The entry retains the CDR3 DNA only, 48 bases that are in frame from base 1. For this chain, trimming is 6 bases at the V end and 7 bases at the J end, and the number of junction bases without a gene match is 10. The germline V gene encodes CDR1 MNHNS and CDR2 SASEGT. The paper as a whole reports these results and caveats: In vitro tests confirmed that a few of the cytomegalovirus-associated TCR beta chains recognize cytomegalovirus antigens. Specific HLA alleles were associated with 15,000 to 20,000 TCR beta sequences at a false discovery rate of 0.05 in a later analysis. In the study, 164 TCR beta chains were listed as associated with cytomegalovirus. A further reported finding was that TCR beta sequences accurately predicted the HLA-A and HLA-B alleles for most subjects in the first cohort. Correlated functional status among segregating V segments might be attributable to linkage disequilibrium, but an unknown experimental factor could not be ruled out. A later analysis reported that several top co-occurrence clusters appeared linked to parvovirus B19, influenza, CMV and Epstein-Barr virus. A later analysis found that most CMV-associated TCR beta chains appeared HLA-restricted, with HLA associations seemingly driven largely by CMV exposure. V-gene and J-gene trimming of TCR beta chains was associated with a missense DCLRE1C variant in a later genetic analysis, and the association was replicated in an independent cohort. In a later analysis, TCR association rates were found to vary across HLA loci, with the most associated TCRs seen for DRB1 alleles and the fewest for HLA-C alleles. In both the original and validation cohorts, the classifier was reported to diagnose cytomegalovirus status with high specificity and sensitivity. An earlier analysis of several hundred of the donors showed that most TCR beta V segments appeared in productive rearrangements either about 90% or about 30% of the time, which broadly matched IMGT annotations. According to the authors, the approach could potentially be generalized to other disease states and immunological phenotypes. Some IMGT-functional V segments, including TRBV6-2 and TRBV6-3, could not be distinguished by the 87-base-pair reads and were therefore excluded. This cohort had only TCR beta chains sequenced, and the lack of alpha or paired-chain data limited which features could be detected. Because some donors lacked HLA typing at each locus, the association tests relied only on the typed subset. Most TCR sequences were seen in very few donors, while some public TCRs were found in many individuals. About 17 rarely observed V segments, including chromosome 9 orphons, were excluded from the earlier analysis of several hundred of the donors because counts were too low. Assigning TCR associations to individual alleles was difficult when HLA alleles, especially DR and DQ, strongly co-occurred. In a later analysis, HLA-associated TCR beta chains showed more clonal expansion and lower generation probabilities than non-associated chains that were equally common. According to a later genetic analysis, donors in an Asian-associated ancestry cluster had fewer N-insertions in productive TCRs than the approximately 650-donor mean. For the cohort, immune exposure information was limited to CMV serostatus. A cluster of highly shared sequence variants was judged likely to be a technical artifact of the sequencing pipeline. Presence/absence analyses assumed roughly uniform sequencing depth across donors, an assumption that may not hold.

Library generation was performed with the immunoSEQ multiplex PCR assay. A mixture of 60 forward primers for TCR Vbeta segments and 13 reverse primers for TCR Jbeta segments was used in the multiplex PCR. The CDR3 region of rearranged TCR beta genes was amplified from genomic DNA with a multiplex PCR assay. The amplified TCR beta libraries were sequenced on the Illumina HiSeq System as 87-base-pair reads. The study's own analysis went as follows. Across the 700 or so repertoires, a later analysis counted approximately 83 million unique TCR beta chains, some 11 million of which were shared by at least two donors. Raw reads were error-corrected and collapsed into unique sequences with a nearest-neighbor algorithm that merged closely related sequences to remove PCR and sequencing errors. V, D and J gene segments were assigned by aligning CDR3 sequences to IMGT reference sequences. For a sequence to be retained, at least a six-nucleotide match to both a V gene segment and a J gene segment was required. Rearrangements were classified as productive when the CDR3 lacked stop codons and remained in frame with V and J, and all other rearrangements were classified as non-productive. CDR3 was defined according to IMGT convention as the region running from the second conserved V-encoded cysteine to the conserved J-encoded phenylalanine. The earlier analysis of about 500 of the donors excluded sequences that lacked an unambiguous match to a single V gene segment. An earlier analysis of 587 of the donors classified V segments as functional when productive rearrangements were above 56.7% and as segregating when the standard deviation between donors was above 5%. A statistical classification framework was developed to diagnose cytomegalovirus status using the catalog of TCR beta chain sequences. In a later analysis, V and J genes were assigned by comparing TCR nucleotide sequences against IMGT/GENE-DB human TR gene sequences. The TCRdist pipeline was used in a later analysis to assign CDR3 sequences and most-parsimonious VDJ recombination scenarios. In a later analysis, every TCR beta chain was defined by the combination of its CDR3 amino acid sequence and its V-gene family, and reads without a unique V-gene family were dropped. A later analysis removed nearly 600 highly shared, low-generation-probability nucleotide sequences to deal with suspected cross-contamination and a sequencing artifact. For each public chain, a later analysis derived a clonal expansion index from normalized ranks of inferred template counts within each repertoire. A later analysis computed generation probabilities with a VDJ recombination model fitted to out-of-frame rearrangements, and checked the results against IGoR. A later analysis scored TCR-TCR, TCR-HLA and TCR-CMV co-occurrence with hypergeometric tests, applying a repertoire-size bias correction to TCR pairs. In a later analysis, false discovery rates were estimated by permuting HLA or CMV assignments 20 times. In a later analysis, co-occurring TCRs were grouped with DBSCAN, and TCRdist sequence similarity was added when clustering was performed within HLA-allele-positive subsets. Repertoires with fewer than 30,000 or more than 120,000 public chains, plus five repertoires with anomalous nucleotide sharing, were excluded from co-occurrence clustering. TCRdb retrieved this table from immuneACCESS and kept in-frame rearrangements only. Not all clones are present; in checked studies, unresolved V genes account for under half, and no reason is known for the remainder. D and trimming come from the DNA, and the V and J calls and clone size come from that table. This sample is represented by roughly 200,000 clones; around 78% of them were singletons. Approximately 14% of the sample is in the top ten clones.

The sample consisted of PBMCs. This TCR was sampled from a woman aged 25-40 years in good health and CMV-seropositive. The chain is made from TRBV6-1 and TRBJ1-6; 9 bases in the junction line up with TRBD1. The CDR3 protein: CASRELTGGRNSPLHF. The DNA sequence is TGTGCCAGCAGGGAATTGACAGGGGGGAGGAATTCACCCCTCCACTTT.